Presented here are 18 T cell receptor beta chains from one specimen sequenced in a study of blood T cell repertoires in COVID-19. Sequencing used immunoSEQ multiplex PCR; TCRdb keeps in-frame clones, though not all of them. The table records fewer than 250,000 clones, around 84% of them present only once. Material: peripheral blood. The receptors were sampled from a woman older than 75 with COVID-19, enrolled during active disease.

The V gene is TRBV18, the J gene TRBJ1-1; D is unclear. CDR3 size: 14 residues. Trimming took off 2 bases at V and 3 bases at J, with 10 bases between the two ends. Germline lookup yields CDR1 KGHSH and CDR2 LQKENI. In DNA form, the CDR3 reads TGTGCCAGCTCACCAGGCAGGTGGGACACTGAAGCTTTCTTT. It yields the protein CASSPGRWDTEAFF. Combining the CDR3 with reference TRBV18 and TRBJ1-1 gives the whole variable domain NAGVMQNPRHLVRRRGQEARLRCSPMKGHSHVYWYRQLPEEGLKFMVYLQKENIIDESGMPKERFSAEFPKEGPSILRIQQVVRGDSAAYFCASSPGRWDTEAFFGQGTRLTVV.

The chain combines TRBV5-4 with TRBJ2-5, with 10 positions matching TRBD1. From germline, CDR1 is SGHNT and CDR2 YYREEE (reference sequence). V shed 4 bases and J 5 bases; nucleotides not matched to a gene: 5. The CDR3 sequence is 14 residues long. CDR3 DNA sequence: TGTGCCAGCAGCCGACAGGGGGCGGGGGAGACCCAGTACTTC. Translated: CASSRQGAGETQYF.

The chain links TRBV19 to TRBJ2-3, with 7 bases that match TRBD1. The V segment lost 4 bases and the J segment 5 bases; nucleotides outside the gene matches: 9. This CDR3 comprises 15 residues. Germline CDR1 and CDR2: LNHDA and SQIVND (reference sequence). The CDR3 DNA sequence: TGTGCCAGTAGTACAGGGACAGTGGGACGAGATACGCAGTATTTT. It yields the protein CASSTGTVGRDTQYF. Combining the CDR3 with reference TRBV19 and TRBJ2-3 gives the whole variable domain DGGITQSPKYLFRKEGQNVTLSCEQNLNHDAMYWYRQDPGQGLRLIYYSQIVNDFQKGDIAEGYSVSREKKESFPLTVTSAQKNPTAFYLCASSTGTVGRDTQYFGPGTRLTVL.

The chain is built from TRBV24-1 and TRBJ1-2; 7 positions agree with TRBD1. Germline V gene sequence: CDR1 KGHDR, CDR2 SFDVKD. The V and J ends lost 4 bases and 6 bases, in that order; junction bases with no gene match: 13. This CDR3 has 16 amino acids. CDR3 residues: CATSDRDRDESNGYTF. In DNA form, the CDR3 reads TGTGCCACCAGTGACCGTGACAGGGACGAGTCCAATGGCTACACCTTC.

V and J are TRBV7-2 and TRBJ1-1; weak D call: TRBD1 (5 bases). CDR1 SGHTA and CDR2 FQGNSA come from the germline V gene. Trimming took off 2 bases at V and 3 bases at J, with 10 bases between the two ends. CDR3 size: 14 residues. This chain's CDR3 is CASSLYRSYTEAFF. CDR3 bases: TGTGCCAGCAGCTTATACAGGTCTTACACTGAAGCTTTCTTT.

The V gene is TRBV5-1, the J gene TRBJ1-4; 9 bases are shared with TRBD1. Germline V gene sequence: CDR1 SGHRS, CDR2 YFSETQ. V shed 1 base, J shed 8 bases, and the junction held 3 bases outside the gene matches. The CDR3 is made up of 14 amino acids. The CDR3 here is CASSLSTGGEKLFF. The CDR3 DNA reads TGCGCCAGCAGCTTGTCGACAGGGGGGGAAAAACTGTTTTTT.

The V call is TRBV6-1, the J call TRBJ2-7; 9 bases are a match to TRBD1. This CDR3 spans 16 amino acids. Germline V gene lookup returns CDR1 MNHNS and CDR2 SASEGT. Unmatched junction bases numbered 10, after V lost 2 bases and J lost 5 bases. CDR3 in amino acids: CASSEPPGTGSNEQYF. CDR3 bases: TGTGCCAGCAGTGAACCTCCCGGGACAGGGTCTAACGAGCAGTACTTC.

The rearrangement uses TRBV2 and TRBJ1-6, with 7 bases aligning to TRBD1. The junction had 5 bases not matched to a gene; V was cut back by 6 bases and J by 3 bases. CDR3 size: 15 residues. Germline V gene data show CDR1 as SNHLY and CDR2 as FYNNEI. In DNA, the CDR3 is TGTGCCAGCAGAGACAGGGACGTCTATAATTCACCCCTCCACTTT. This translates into CASRDRDVYNSPLHF.

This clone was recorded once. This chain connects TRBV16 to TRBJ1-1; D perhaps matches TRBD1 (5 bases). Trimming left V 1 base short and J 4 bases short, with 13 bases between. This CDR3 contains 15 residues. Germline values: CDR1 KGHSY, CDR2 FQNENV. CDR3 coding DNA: TGTGCCAGCAGCCAATGGGGGGATTTGGGCACTGAAGCTTTCTTT. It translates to CASSQWGDLGTEAFF.

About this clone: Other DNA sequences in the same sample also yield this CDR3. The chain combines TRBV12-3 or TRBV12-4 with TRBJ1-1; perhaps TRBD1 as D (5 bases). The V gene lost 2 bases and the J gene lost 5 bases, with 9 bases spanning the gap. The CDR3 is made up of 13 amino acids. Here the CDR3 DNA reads TGTGCCAGCAGTTTAAGGGGTGGGACTGAAGCTTTCTTT. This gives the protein CASSLRGGTEAFF.

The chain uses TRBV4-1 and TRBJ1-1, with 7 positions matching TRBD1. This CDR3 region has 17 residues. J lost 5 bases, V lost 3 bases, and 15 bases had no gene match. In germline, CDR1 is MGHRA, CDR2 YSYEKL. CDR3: CASSQVMGAWGQTEAFF. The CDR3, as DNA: TGCGCCAGCAGCCAGGTGATGGGGGCCTGGGGACAGACTGAAGCTTTCTTT.

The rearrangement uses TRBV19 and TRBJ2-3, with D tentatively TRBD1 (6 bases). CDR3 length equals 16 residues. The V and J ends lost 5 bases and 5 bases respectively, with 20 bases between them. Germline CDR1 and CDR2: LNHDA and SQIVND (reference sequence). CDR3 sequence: CASSPAAPRGIDTQYF. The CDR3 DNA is TGTGCCAGTAGTCCGGCCGCGCCCAGGGGTATAGATACGCAGTATTTT.

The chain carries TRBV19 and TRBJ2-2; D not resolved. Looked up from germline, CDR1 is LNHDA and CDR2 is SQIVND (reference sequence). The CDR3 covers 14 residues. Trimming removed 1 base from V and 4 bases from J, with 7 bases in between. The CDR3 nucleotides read TGTGCCAGTAGTATAGGGTGGAGCACCGGGGAGCTGTTTTTT. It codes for CASSIGWSTGELFF.

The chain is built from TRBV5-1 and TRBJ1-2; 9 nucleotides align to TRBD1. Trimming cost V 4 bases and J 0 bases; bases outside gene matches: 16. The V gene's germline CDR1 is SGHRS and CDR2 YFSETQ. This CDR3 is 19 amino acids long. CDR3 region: CASSLETGGVRTSNYGYTF. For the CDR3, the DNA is TGCGCCAGCAGCCTAGAAACAGGGGGCGTTCGCACCTCTAACTATGGCTACACCTTC.

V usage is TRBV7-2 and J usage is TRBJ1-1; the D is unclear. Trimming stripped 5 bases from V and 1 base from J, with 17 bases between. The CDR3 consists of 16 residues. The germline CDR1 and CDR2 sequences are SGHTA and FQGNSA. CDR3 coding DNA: TGTGCCAGCAGCGCAGCGGGATTTCTGAAGAACACTGAAGCTTTCTTT. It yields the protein CASSAAGFLKNTEAFF.

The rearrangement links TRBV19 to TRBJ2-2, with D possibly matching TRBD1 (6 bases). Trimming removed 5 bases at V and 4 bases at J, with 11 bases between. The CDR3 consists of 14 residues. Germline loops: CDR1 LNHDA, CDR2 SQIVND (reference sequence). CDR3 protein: CASSSQGITGELFF. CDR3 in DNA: TGTGCCAGTAGTTCACAGGGAATCACCGGGGAGCTGTTTTTT.

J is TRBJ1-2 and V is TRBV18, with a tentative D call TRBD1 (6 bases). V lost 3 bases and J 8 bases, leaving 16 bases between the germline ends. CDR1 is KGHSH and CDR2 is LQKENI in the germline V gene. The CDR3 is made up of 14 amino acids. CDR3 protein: CASSPSGGAWGYTF. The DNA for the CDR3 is TGTGCCAGCTCACCGTCGGGGGGCGCGTGGGGCTACACCTTC.

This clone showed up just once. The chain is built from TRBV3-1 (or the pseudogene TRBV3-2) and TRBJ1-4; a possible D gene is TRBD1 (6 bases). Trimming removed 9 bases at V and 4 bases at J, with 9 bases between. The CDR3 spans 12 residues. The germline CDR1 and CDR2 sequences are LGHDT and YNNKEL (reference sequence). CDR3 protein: CARTGRNEKLFF. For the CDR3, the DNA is TGTGCCAGGACAGGCCGTAATGAAAAACTGTTTTTT.